Listed below are T cell receptor beta chains from one sample, sequenced in a study of liver allograft versus peripheral blood T cells. Via MiXCR, TCRdb re-called the reads, giving one row per CDR3 protein. This sample has roughly 3,500 distinct CDR3 sequences, with more than 15% found just once. The receptors were sampled from a human patient who had a liver transplant. A share of the T cells may be of graft donor origin. The CDR3 runs from the conserved cysteine through the conserved F or W. The D gene is left open where the match is weak. Size is stated for part of the rows, as once, few or many counts, or as a class when the clone is expanded.

TRBJ1-5	TRBV18	medium-sized	.	CASSRNNQPQHF	TGTGCCAGCTCGCGAAACAATCAGCCCCAGCATTTT
TRBJ1-5	TRBV27	medium-sized	TRBD1	CASSSYRGESNQPQHF	TGTGCCAGCAGTTCGTACAGGGGAGAAAGCAATCAGCCCCAGCATTTT
TRBJ1-1	TRBV12-3/TRBV12-4	many	.	CASSLTPNTEAFF	TGTGCCAGCAGTTTGACACCGAACACTGAAGCTTTCTTT
TRBJ1-1	TRBV6-2/TRBV6-3	medium-sized	TRBD1	CASIDRGSSTEAFF	TGTGCCAGCATCGACAGGGGATCGAGCACTGAAGCTTTCTTT
TRBJ1-4	TRBV7-9	.	.	CASRPKAGNEKLFF	TGTGCCAGCAGGCCCAAGGCGGGGAATGAAAAACTGTTTTTT
TRBJ1-2	TRBV7-2	medium-sized	.	CASSTKQNYGYTF	TGTGCCAGCAGCACCAAACAGAACTATGGCTACACCTTC
TRBJ2-3	TRBV6-2/TRBV6-3	medium-sized	.	CASSYSIGGASTDTQYF	TGTGCCAGCAGTTACTCGATAGGGGGGGCGAGCACAGATACGCAGTATTTT
TRBJ1-2	TRBV6-2/TRBV6-3	many	.	CASSGTSEDGYTF	TGTGCCAGCAGCGGGACAAGTGAGGATGGCTACACCTTC
TRBJ2-7	TRBV24-1	.	.	CATSDNPGYEQYF	TGTGCCACCAGTGATAACCCAGGGTACGAGCAGTACTTC
TRBJ2-7	TRBV19	medium-sized	.	CASSVQGTSYEQYF	TGTGCCAGTAGTGTCCAGGGTACCTCCTACGAGCAGTACTTC
TRBJ1-6	TRBV6-1	medium-sized	.	CASSEGWGGSPLHF	TGTGCCAGCAGTGAAGGGTGGGGTGGGTCACCCCTCCACTTT
TRBJ2-3	TRBV6-5	.	TRBD2	CASSLTSGGFTDTQYF	TGTGCCAGCAGTTTGACTAGCGGGGGCTTCACAGATACGCAGTATTTT
TRBJ1-6	TRBV7-3	.	.	CASSLGGSGSPLHF	TGTGCCAGCAGCCTAGGGGGGTCGGGGTCACCCCTCCACTTT
TRBJ1-6	TRBV19	medium-sized	.	CASSIQGGNSPLHF	TGTGCCAGTAGTATCCAGGGAGGTAATTCACCCCTCCACTTT
TRBJ1-6	TRBV5-1	.	.	CASSLGTYNSPLHF	TGCGCCAGCAGTCTCGGGACCTATAATTCACCCCTCCACTTT
TRBJ1-4	TRBV30	.	.	CAWRRGGEKLFF	TGTGCCTGGAGGCGGGGGGGCGAAAAACTGTTTTTT
TRBJ2-3	TRBV5-6	many	TRBD2	CASSLGIAGQGTQYF	TGTGCCAGCAGCTTGGGTATAGCGGGGCAAGGTACGCAGTATTTT
TRBJ1-1	TRBV20-1	.	TRBD1	CSAGNRGGTEAFF	TGCAGTGCTGGCAACAGGGGAGGGACTGAAGCTTTCTTT
TRBJ2-7	TRBV6-2/TRBV6-3	medium-sized	.	CASNERGEQYF	TGTGCCAGTAATGAACGGGGCGAGCAGTACTTC
TRBJ2-5	TRBV24-1	medium-sized	TRBD2	CATSDLGTSGRGQETQYF	TGTGCCACCAGTGATTTGGGGACTAGCGGGCGGGGGCAAGAGACCCAGTACTTC
TRBJ2-7	TRBV20-1	.	.	CSATKANEQYF	TGCAGTGCTACAAAGGCTAACGAGCAGTACTTC
TRBJ1-3	TRBV19	medium-sized	.	CASSIRQAGASGNTIYF	TGTGCCAGTAGTATTCGTCAGGCGGGAGCCTCTGGAAACACCATATATTTT
TRBJ1-5	TRBV12-3/TRBV12-4	medium-sized	.	CASSLLGLNQPQHF	TGTGCCAGCAGTTTATTGGGACTCAATCAGCCCCAGCATTTT
TRBJ1-2	TRBV6-1	medium-sized	.	CASSETGTGPYGYTF	TGTGCCAGCAGTGAGACCGGGACGGGCCCCTATGGCTACACCTTC
TRBJ2-1	TRBV6-2/TRBV6-3	many	.	CASTNHGDTSYNEQFF	TGTGCCAGCACCAACCACGGGGATACCTCCTACAATGAGCAGTTCTTC
TRBJ1-1	TRBV20-1	medium-sized	TRBD1	CSPGTGGLGTEAFF	TGCAGCCCCGGGACAGGGGGCTTGGGGACTGAAGCTTTCTTT
TRBJ1-2	TRBV19	medium-sized	.	CASSIGYGYTF	TGTGCCAGTAGTATAGGCTATGGCTACACCTTC
TRBJ1-5	TRBV27	few	.	CASSLRENQPQHF	TGTGCCAGCAGTTTGAGGGAAAATCAGCCCCAGCATTTT
TRBJ2-6	TRBV6-6	medium-sized	.	CASSSAGANVLTF	TGTGCCAGCAGTTCGGCGGGGGCCAACGTCCTGACTTTC
TRBJ1-6	TRBV28	medium-sized	.	CASSEALLGTGSPLHF	TGTGCCAGCAGTGAAGCGCTTCTGGGTACCGGTTCACCCCTCCACTTT
TRBJ1-6	TRBV7-2	medium-sized	TRBD1	CASSLSMDRDNSPLHF	TGTGCCAGCAGCCTATCAATGGACAGGGACAATTCACCCCTCCACTTT
TRBJ1-3	TRBV15	medium-sized	.	CATSRHTFHGASGNTIYF	TGTGCCACCAGCAGACACACCTTTCATGGGGCCTCTGGAAACACCATATATTTT
TRBJ1-3	TRBV12-3/TRBV12-4	medium-sized	.	CASTPGVPSGNTIYF	TGTGCCAGCACCCCAGGGGTCCCCTCTGGAAACACCATATATTTT
TRBJ2-2	TRBV7-2	.	TRBD2	CASSLMGGGTGELFF	TGTGCCAGCAGCCTGATGGGGGGGGGAACCGGGGAGCTGTTTTTT
TRBJ1-1	TRBV9	medium-sized	.	CASSVEGRDTEAFF	TGTGCCAGCAGCGTGGAGGGGCGGGACACTGAAGCTTTCTTT